The 10 T cell receptor beta chains in this list originate from one sample, sequenced in a study of OX40 agonist ivuxolimab in advanced cancers. Profiling relied on immunoSEQ multiplex PCR, and the TCRdb table lists in-frame clones only, not all of them. Of around 60,000 clones in the sample, 80% to 90% were seen once. The source was CD4+ or CD8+ T cells sorted from blood, collected in a trial of the OX40 agonist ivuxolimab. All receptors come from an adult with an advanced solid tumor such as melanoma, head and neck, liver or kidney cancer.

In DNA, the CDR3 is TGTGCCAGCAGCTCCACTAGCGGGAGGGCCGGGGCAGATACGCAGTATTTT. Translated: CASSSTSGRAGADTQYF. The V and J genes are TRBV7-9 and TRBJ2-3, with 13 nucleotides matching TRBD2. The CDR3 extends over 17 amino acids. CDR1 and CDR2 from the germline V gene are SEHNR and FQNEAQ (reference sequence). Trimming took 4 bases from V and 4 from J; bases not matched to a gene: 8.

This clone was seen only once. The J gene is TRBJ2-2, the V gene TRBV19; D is unclear. The CDR3 has 12 residues. CDR1 is LNHDA and CDR2 is SQIVND in the germline V gene (reference sequence). Trimming stripped 3 bases from V and 6 bases from J, with 5 bases between. DNA of the CDR3: TGTGCCAGTAGTATCTGGTCCGGGGAGCTGTTTTTT. Its protein is CASSIWSGELFF.

This chain connects TRBV27 to TRBJ2-3; maybe TRBD1 (7 bases). Germline V CDR1 and CDR2: MNHEY, SMNVEV (reference sequence). The CDR3 spans 15 residues. V shed 4 bases and J shed 2 bases, with 13 bases lying between them. Here the CDR3 DNA reads TGTGCCAGCAGTTACGCGGGACAGACCACAGATACGCAGTATTTT. Residues: CASSYAGQTTDTQYF.

The chain uses TRBV27 and TRBJ2-6; D uncertain. Germline V gives CDR1 MNHEY, CDR2 SMNVEV (reference sequence). Trimming pared 5 bases from V and 14 bases from J, leaving 31 bases between. The length of the CDR3 is 18 residues. CDR3 residues: CASSSTHPGYKSGQLLTF. The CDR3, as DNA: TGTGCCAGCAGTAGCACGCATCCTGGCTACAAGTCGGGCCAACTCCTGACTTTC.

The chain is built from TRBV28 and TRBJ2-1; TRBD2 aligns across 10 bases. With 6 bases clipped from V and 2 bases from J, the junction kept 16 bases outside the gene matches. The CDR3 spans 19 residues. Germline CDR1 is MDHEN and CDR2 is SYDVKM. In DNA, the CDR3 is TGTGCCAGCAGCCTTGAAGCGGGAGGGCTTGATCGCCCCTACAATGAGCAGTTCTTC. Residues: CASSLEAGGLDRPYNEQFF.

This clone turned up a few times. The chain recombines TRBV4-2 with TRBJ2-3; D remains unclear. The length of the CDR3 is 16 residues. V lost 0 bases and J 1 base, leaving 11 bases between the germline ends. CDR1 is LGHNA and CDR2 is YNFKEQ in the germline V gene. The CDR3 nucleotides read TGTGCCAGCAGCCAAGATTTTAGGCAGGGCACAGATACGCAGTATTTT. It specifies CASSQDFRQGTDTQYF.

The genes are TRBV10-1 and TRBJ2-3; D gene ambiguous. CDR1 and CDR2 from the germline V gene are WNHNN and SYGVQD (reference sequence). V was shortened by 3 bases and J by 6 bases, with 13 bases between the two germline ends. This CDR3 has 14 residues. CDR3: CASSDGVGSDTQYF. Here the CDR3 DNA reads TGCGCCAGCAGTGACGGCGTGGGTTCCGATACGCAGTATTTT.

This clone was picked up one time. J is TRBJ2-1 and V is TRBV6-1; the D is unclear. With 4 bases removed from V and 0 bases from J, the gap between germline ends came to 10 bases. From germline, CDR1 is MNHNS and CDR2 SASEGT. This CDR3 has 15 residues. For the CDR3, the DNA is TGTGCCAGCAGTGGGCTATTTAGCTCCTACAATGAGCAGTTCTTC. Its translation: CASSGLFSSYNEQFF.

V usage is TRBV27 and J usage is TRBJ2-1; 8 nucleotides agree with TRBD2. V gave up 10 bases and J gave up 8 bases; unmatched junction bases: 13. CDR1 is MNHEY, CDR2 SMNVEV, per germline (reference sequence). The CDR3 is made up of 14 amino acids. The CDR3 reads CATSGGFRLDEQFF. CDR3 in DNA: TGTGCCACCTCGGGGGGGTTTAGGCTCGATGAGCAGTTCTTC.

V is TRBV29-1 and J is TRBJ2-2; D is possibly TRBD1 (5 bases). Germline lookup yields CDR1 SQVTM and CDR2 ANQGSEA. V gave up 3 bases and J gave up 6 bases, with 11 bases separating them. This CDR3 contains 13 residues. Here the CDR3 reads CSVDIEGAGELFF. As DNA, the CDR3 is TGCAGCGTTGATATAGAAGGGGCCGGGGAGCTGTTTTTT.